This T cell receptor (beta chain) was retrieved from a study of cytomegalovirus exposure and HLA in healthy donors. PCR primers comprised 60 Vbeta and 13 Jbeta primers. TCRdb's copy holds only in-frame clones and misses some; the assay was immunoSEQ multiplex PCR. The sample shows approximately 110,000 clones, around 85% of them seen only once. Sequencing was performed on PBMCs. The TCR was taken from a man aged 25 to 40 in good health and CMV-seropositive.

As DNA, the CDR3 is TGTGCCATCACGCTGGACGCGGGGGGCACAGATACGCAGTATTTT. It codes for CAITLDAGGTDTQYF. The chain combines TRBV10-3 with TRBJ2-3; 7 nucleotides line up with TRBD2. The CDR3 has 15 residues. From germline, CDR1 is ENHRY and CDR2 SYGVKD. The V segment lost 7 bases and the J segment 1 base; nucleotides outside the gene matches: 8.